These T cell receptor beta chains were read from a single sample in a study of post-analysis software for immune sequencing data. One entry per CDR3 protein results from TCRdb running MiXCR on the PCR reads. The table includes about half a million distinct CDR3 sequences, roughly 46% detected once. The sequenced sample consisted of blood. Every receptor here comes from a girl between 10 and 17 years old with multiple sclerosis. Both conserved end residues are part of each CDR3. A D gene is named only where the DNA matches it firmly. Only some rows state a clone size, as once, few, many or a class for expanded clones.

CDR3 DNA: TGTGCCAACAGTTCGACTAGCGGGACCCAAGAGACCCAGTACTTC; CDR3 protein: CANSSTSGTQETQYF; clone size: NA; V gene: TRBV12-3/TRBV12-4; D gene: TRBD2; J gene: TRBJ2-5
CDR3 DNA: TGTGCCAGCAGTTTAGAGTACGGGACAGGGTCCTACGAGCAGTACTTC; CDR3 protein: CASSLEYGTGSYEQYF; clone size: NA; V gene: TRBV28; D gene: TRBD1; J gene: TRBJ2-7
CDR3 DNA: TGTGCCAGCAGTGAACTAGCGGACGACACAGATACGCAGTATTTT; CDR3 protein: CASSELADDTDTQYF; clone size: few; V gene: TRBV2; D gene: TRBD2; J gene: TRBJ2-3
CDR3 DNA: TGTGCCAGCAGTTCATCATGGCAGAGCTCCTACGAGCAGTACTTC; CDR3 protein: CASSSSWQSSYEQYF; clone size: NA; V gene: TRBV12-3/TRBV12-4; D gene: NA; J gene: TRBJ2-7
CDR3 DNA: TGTGCCAGCAGTGTGGCAGTCTACGAGCAGTACTTC; CDR3 protein: CASSVAVYEQYF; clone size: NA; V gene: TRBV6-1; D gene: NA; J gene: TRBJ2-7
CDR3 DNA: TGCAGTGCTAGAGATATCCCGGGGGTTGGCAATCAGCCCCAGCATTTT; CDR3 protein: CSARDIPGVGNQPQHF; clone size: NA; V gene: TRBV20-1; D gene: NA; J gene: TRBJ1-5
CDR3 DNA: TGTGCTACTGAGAACTCCTACGAGCAGTACTTC; CDR3 protein: CATENSYEQYF; clone size: few; V gene: TRBV9; D gene: NA; J gene: TRBJ2-7
CDR3 DNA: TGTGCCAGCAGTGAACTTCAGGGATCCTACGAGCAGTACTTC; CDR3 protein: CASSELQGSYEQYF; clone size: NA; V gene: TRBV6-1; D gene: NA; J gene: TRBJ2-7
CDR3 DNA: TGTGCCACCAGCAGAGATCGGGCCGACAATGGCTACACCTTC; CDR3 protein: CATSRDRADNGYTF; clone size: NA; V gene: TRBV15; D gene: NA; J gene: TRBJ1-2
CDR3 DNA: TGTGCCAGCAGTTTCATGACTAGCGGGGGCATCACAGACACGCAGTATTTT; CDR3 protein: CASSFMTSGGITDTQYF; clone size: NA; V gene: TRBV12-3/TRBV12-4; D gene: TRBD2; J gene: TRBJ2-3
CDR3 DNA: TGTGCCAGCAGCTTAGAACCCTCTGGAGCAGGCCGCGAGCAGTACTTC; CDR3 protein: CASSLEPSGAGREQYF; clone size: NA; V gene: TRBV7-2; D gene: NA; J gene: TRBJ2-7
CDR3 DNA: TGTGCCAGCAGCCAAGAGGGGACAGACCAAATTCTAACTATCAGCTACACCTTC; CDR3 protein: CASSQEGTDQILTISYTF; clone size: NA; V gene: TRBV4-2; D gene: TRBD1; J gene: TRBJ1-2
CDR3 DNA: TGTGCCACCAGCAGAGATCGCGGCAGGGGCTACGAGCAGTACTTC; CDR3 protein: CATSRDRGRGYEQYF; clone size: few; V gene: TRBV15; D gene: NA; J gene: TRBJ2-7
CDR3 DNA: TGTGCCAGCAGCCGGGACACCAACTATGGCTACACCTTC; CDR3 protein: CASSRDTNYGYTF; clone size: few; V gene: TRBV9; D gene: NA; J gene: TRBJ1-2
CDR3 DNA: TGCGCCAGCAGCCTCTCCCATAGCGGGTACCAGGAGACCCAGTACTTC; CDR3 protein: CASSLSHSGYQETQYF; clone size: NA; V gene: TRBV4-1; D gene: TRBD2; J gene: TRBJ2-5
CDR3 DNA: TGTGCCACCAGCAGACGGACCGGGATATCTGGGGCCAACGTCCTGACTTTC; CDR3 protein: CATSRRTGISGANVLTF; clone size: NA; V gene: TRBV15; D gene: NA; J gene: TRBJ2-6
CDR3 DNA: TGTGCCAGCAGCTTAGTCGCAGAAAGGAATGAGCAGTTCTTC; CDR3 protein: CASSLVAERNEQFF; clone size: NA; V gene: TRBV7-2; D gene: NA; J gene: TRBJ2-1
CDR3 DNA: TGTGCCAGCAGTTCCTACATGGGCCAAGAGACCCAGTACTTC; CDR3 protein: CASSSYMGQETQYF; clone size: few; V gene: TRBV28; D gene: NA; J gene: TRBJ2-5
CDR3 DNA: TGTGCCAGCAGTGTTGAGGGTGCCGGCTATGGCTACACCTTC; CDR3 protein: CASSVEGAGYGYTF; clone size: few; V gene: TRBV25-1; D gene: NA; J gene: TRBJ1-2
CDR3 DNA: TGCAGGCCCGGGACAGGGGGCTACGAGCAGTACTTC; CDR3 protein: CRPGTGGYEQYF; clone size: NA; V gene: TRBV20-1; D gene: TRBD1; J gene: TRBJ2-7
CDR3 DNA: TGTGCCTGGAGTGACCGGCGGTGGCAGCCCCAGCATTTT; CDR3 protein: CAWSDRRWQPQHF; clone size: NA; V gene: TRBV30; D gene: NA; J gene: TRBJ1-5
CDR3 DNA: TGCGCCAGCAGCCTCGGGACATCTACCTACGAGCAGTACTTC; CDR3 protein: CASSLGTSTYEQYF; clone size: many; V gene: TRBV5-1; D gene: NA; J gene: TRBJ2-7
CDR3 DNA: TGTGCCAGCAGCAGCGGCGGGTTAGGCCAAGAGACCCAGTACTTC; CDR3 protein: CASSSGGLGQETQYF; clone size: few; V gene: TRBV6-2/TRBV6-3; D gene: NA; J gene: TRBJ2-5
CDR3 DNA: TGTGCCAGCAGCTTAGCTGGGCAGGGGGAGGGAGAGACCCAGTACTTC; CDR3 protein: CASSLAGQGEGETQYF; clone size: NA; V gene: TRBV7-8; D gene: NA; J gene: TRBJ2-5
CDR3 DNA: TGTGCCGCCAGTGACCCTAGCGGGGGGAAGGAGACCCAGTACTTC; CDR3 protein: CAASDPSGGKETQYF; clone size: NA; V gene: TRBV24-1; D gene: TRBD2; J gene: TRBJ2-5
CDR3 DNA: TGTGCCAGCAGCTTAGGGACTAGCGGGACCTCCTACGAGCAGTACTTC; CDR3 protein: CASSLGTSGTSYEQYF; clone size: few; V gene: TRBV7-8; D gene: TRBD2; J gene: TRBJ2-7